Listed below are T cell receptor beta chains from one sample, sequenced in a study of response to subunit inactivated influenza vaccine. TCRdb reprocessed the RT-PCR reads with MiXCR, giving one entry per CDR3 protein. There are under 750,000 distinct CDR3 sequences in the sample; about 10% occur only once, and roughly 10% lies in the top ten. Sequenced material: PBMCs from blood, taken on the day of vaccination. These receptor sequences come from a man aged 50-59 years who received an inactivated influenza vaccine. Each CDR3 is given with its conserved first and last residue. D genes are given only for firm matches. Size is stated for part of the rows, as once, few or many counts, or as a class when the clone is expanded.

size	D	V	J	DNA	CDR3
few	.	TRBV7-2	TRBJ1-2	TGTGCCAGCAGCTTAGCGTCACAGATCTATGGCTACACCTTC	CASSLASQIYGYTF
.	.	TRBV7-8	TRBJ2-7	TGTGCCAGCAGCCCCCAACCCGGAAGGTCCGTCGAGCAGTACTTC	CASSPQPGRSVEQYF
.	TRBD1	TRBV10-3	TRBJ1-1	TGTGCCATCAGCGGGGACAGGGTTGGTGAAGCTTTCTTT	CAISGDRVGEAFF
few	TRBD2	TRBV29-1	TRBJ2-5	TGCAGCGTTGAGACTAGCGGGGGGCAAGAGACCCAGTACTTC	CSVETSGGQETQYF
few	.	TRBV6-1	TRBJ1-1	TGTGCCAGCAGCCCGGGGGGGGTGGACACTGAAGCTTTCTTT	CASSPGGVDTEAFF
.	TRBD1	TRBV12-3/TRBV12-4	TRBJ2-1	TGTGCCAGCAGCCCGCCGTCGGGACAGGGAAAAAATGAGCAGTTCTTC	CASSPPSGQGKNEQFF
few	.	TRBV15	TRBJ1-5	TGTGCCACCAGCAGAGATCAGGGGAATCAGCCCCAGCATTTT	CATSRDQGNQPQHF
few	TRBD2	TRBV18	TRBJ2-5	TGTGCCAGCTCCCCCACTAGCGGGAATTTGGAGACCCAGTACTTC	CASSPTSGNLETQYF
.	TRBD2	TRBV15	TRBJ2-7	TGTGCCACCAGCAGTTGGGGGGGTAGGGATTACGAGCAGTACTTC	CATSSWGGRDYEQYF
few	.	TRBV28	TRBJ2-7	TGTGCCAGCAGTCGCATGGGACGGCACTACGAGCAGTACTTC	CASSRMGRHYEQYF